This record covers a single T cell receptor (beta chain). Its target antigen remains unknown. Base quality data are lacking; no much larger clone is found one base away. The record originates from a study of T cell changes during pregnancy in multiple sclerosis (dated by TCRdb to about 2019). Some background on the complete study: The study examined how the T cell repertoire changed over the course of pregnancy in women with multiple sclerosis.

Trimming at the junction amounts to 4 bases on V and 4 bases on J, and the germline ends lie 20 bases apart. Measured from the cysteine to the phenylalanine, the CDR3 is 16 residues long. The DNA shown is the 48-base CDR3, in frame from base 1. Taken from the germline V gene, the CDR1 and CDR2 loops are SGDLS and YYNGEE. The library was generated by the immunoSEQ multiplex PCR assay. TCRdb obtained this table from immuneACCESS and retained in-frame rearrangements with V and J assigned. These tables miss some clones; where compared with another copy, unresolved V genes account for less than half of the shortfall, and the remainder is unexplained. Recorded for this sample are tens of thousands of clones; 80% to 95% of them occurred a single time. The ten largest make up approximately 0.67% of the sample.

The chain uses TRBV9 and TRBJ2-5; TRBD1 is possibly the D segment (6 matching bases). Specimen: CD4+ T cells from peripheral blood mononuclear cells, collected in the first trimester of pregnancy. The sequence was collected from a female donor with multiple sclerosis, enrolled in a pregnancy study. The sequenced DNA: TGTGCCAGCAGCCCGCTACAGTTTTCAGGGGTAGAGACCCAGTACTTC. Translated, it gives CASSPLQFSGVETQYF.